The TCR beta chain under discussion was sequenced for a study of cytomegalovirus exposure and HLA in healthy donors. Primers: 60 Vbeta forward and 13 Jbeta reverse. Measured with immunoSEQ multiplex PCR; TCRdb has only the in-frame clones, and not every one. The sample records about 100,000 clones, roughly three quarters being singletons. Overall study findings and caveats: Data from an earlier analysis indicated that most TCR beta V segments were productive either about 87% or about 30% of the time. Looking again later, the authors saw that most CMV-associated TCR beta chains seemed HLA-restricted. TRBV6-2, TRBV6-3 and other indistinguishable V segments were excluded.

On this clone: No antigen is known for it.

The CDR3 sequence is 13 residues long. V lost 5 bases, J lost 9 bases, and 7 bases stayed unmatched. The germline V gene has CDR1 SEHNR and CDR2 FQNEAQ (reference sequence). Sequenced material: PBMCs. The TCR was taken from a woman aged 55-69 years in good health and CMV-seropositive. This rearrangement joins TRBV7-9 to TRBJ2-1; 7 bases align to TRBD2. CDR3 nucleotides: TGTGCCAGCAGCGTTACTAGCGCTACTGAGCAGTTCTTC. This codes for CASSVTSATEQFF.